The clone carrying this T cell receptor beta chain was detected many times. This sample is drawn from a study of identical twins. MiXCR, applied by TCRdb to the 5' RACE reads, yields one record per CDR3 protein. This sample has 450,000 to 650,000 distinct CDR3 sequences, with around 9.6% found just once. This CDR3 has 16 residues. Germline V gives CDR1 SGHRS, CDR2 YFSETQ. Trimming stripped 0 bases from V and 0 bases from J, with 12 bases between. These data also formed part of another study, on yellow fever vaccine responses in identical twins.

The chain links TRBV5-1 to TRBJ1-1, with D perhaps matching TRBD1 (5 bases). Sequencing was done on a sample of PBMCs. The sequence derives from a woman between 18 and 30 years old in good health. The CDR3 DNA reads TGCGCCAGCAGCTTGGGATCTCGGGGGATGAACACTGAAGCTTTCTTT. Protein sequence: CASSLGSRGMNTEAFF.